This T cell receptor (beta chain) was documented in a study of blood T cell repertoires in COVID-19. Turning to the study itself: COVID-19 samples, acute and convalescent, were from the United States, Italy and Spain. The cDNA or gDNA used as material had been derived from T cells, B-cell-depleted T cells, or PBMCs.

Under the authors' procedure: From reference gene primer amplification, estimates of nucleated cell counts were derived. Produced via immunoSEQ multiplex PCR; TCRdb's table is partial and in-frame only. Clone size and the V and J calls come from that table; the DNA yielded D and trimming. The profile shows 85,000 to 90,000 clones, 86% of them singletons. V gave up 8 bases and J gave up 6 bases; unmatched junction bases: 8. Looked up from germline, CDR1 is MDHEN and CDR2 is SYDVKM. The CDR3 spans 14 residues. This clonotype was obtained from a man aged 80 or over with active or convalescent COVID-19. The chain recombines TRBV28 with TRBJ1-4, with 8 nucleotides matching TRBD1. Sequenced input: peripheral blood. As DNA, the CDR3 is TGTGCCAGCCGGCGGACAGGGTTCGATGAAAAACTGTTTTTT. Its protein product is CASRRTGFDEKLFF.